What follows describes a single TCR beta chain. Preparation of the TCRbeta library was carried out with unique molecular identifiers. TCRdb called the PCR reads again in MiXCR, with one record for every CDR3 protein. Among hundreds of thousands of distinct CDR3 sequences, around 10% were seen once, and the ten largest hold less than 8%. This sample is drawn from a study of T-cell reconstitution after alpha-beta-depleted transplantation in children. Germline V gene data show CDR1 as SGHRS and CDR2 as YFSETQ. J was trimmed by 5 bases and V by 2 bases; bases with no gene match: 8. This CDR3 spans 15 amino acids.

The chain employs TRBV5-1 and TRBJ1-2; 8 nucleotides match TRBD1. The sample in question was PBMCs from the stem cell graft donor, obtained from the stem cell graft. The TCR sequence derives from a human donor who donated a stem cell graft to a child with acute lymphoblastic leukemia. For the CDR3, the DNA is TGCGCCAGCAGCTTCGACAGGGGAAATTCTTATGGCTACACCTTC. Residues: CASSFDRGNSYGYTF.